The 18 T cell receptor beta chains below were found in one sample sequenced in a study of cytomegalovirus exposure and HLA in healthy donors. Amplification used 60 Vbeta primers and 13 Jbeta primers. Only in-frame clones appear in the TCRdb table, and some are missing; sequencing was by immunoSEQ multiplex PCR. The sample yields over 110,000 clones, over 75% seen once. Sequenced sample: PBMCs. Receptors originate from a male donor in good health and CMV-seronegative.

The DNA of the CDR3 is TGTGCCAGCAGCGAGCGAATTCAGGGTCGTGAGCAGTTCTTC. This gives the protein CASSERIQGREQFF. This chain joins TRBV13 and TRBJ2-1; TRBD1 is a possible D gene (5 bases). Trimming left V 5 bases short and J 9 bases short, with 17 bases between. The CDR3 loop spans 14 amino acids. Germline V gene sequence: CDR1 PRHDT, CDR2 FYEKMQ (reference sequence).

The rearrangement links TRBV29-1 to TRBJ2-2; 11 bases are a match to TRBD2. The germline CDR1 and CDR2 sequences are SQVTM and ANQGSEA. Unmatched junction bases numbered 13, after V lost 3 bases and J lost 7 bases. This CDR3 is 17 amino acids long. The DNA of the CDR3 is TGCAGCGTTGATGGGAGCCAACTAGCGGGAGTAGGCGGGGAGCTGTTTTTT. This encodes CSVDGSQLAGVGGELFF.

The J gene is TRBJ1-5, the V gene TRBV5-8; no definite D call. The CDR3 length is 14 residues. V gave up 4 bases and J gave up 6 bases, with 14 bases separating them. CDR1 is SGHTS and CDR2 is YDEGEE in the germline V gene. Here the CDR3 reads CASSQERGGQPQHF. The CDR3, as DNA: TGTGCCAGCAGCCAAGAACGGGGTGGTCAGCCCCAGCATTTT.

This chain uses TRBV28 with TRBJ1-1; the D gene is possibly TRBD1 (5 bases). In germline, CDR1 is MDHEN, CDR2 SYDVKM. The CDR3 runs to 14 residues. V was cut by 3 bases and J by 6 bases, with 14 bases left in between. The CDR3: CASSLGGIFAEAFF. In DNA form, the CDR3 reads TGTGCCAGCAGTTTGGGGGGGATATTCGCTGAAGCTTTCTTT.

The chain is built from TRBV9 and TRBJ2-3, with a tentative D call TRBD2 (6 bases). Between the trimmed V and J ends, which lost 4 bases and 4 bases, there was a span of 13 bases. The V gene's germline CDR1 is SGDLS and CDR2 YYNGEE. The CDR3 totals 14 residues. The CDR3 protein is CASSPQTRADTQYF. The CDR3 DNA is TGTGCCAGCAGCCCTCAGACTAGAGCAGATACGCAGTATTTT.

The CDR3 nucleotides are TGTGCCAGCACGGCAGCGGGGCACGAGCAGTACTTC. Its protein product is CASTAAGHEQYF. The rearrangement links TRBV6-5 to TRBJ2-7; 7 nucleotides agree with TRBD2. This CDR3 spans 12 amino acids. The germline gives CDR1 MNHEY, CDR2 SVGAGI. V shed 7 bases, J shed 5 bases, and the junction held 5 bases outside the gene matches.

The chain combines TRBV11-2 with TRBJ1-1; 7 bases are a match to TRBD1. The junction had 12 bases not matched to a gene; V was cut back by 3 bases and J by 11 bases. CDR3 size: 14 residues. Germline loops: CDR1 SGHAT, CDR2 FQNNGV. The CDR3 is CASSLINEGAKAFF. The CDR3 DNA is TGTGCCAGCAGCTTGATAAACGAGGGGGCGAAGGCTTTCTTT.

This clone is a singleton in its sample. The V gene is TRBV11-2, the J gene TRBJ2-1; 10 positions match TRBD2. With 3 bases clipped from V and 5 bases from J, the junction kept 7 bases outside the gene matches. The V gene's germline CDR1 is SGHAT and CDR2 FQNNGV. There are 16 residues in the CDR3. The CDR3, as DNA: TGTGCCAGCAGCTTGACTAGCGGGTACTTAAACAATGAGCAGTTCTTC. It specifies CASSLTSGYLNNEQFF.

The rearrangement links TRBV2 to TRBJ2-7; no clear D. The germline gives CDR1 SNHLY, CDR2 FYNNEI. This CDR3 has 14 amino acids. The ends were cut back, 6 bases at V and 3 bases at J, with 15 bases in the middle. The CDR3 sequence is CASRSRLSFYEQYF. In nucleotides, the CDR3 is TGTGCCAGCAGGTCTAGGTTGAGCTTCTACGAGCAGTACTTC.

The chain links TRBV7-9 to TRBJ1-4; 8 bases are shared with TRBD1. The CDR3 spans 16 residues. Germline V CDR1 and CDR2: SEHNR, FQNEAQ (reference sequence). Germline trimming cut 6 bases from V and 0 bases from J; bases unmatched to any gene: 6. The CDR3 DNA reads as TGTGCCAGCAGTTCGGACAGGGCGGCAACTAATGAAAAACTGTTTTTT. Protein sequence: CASSSDRAATNEKLFF.

This chain uses TRBV18 with TRBJ2-6; perhaps TRBD1 as D (6 bases). The CDR3 consists of 14 residues. Germline V CDR1 and CDR2: KGHSH, LQKENI. The V and J ends lost 3 bases and 11 bases respectively, with 14 bases between them. In nucleotides, the CDR3 is TGTGCCAGCTCACCGAACAGGGATGGGGACGTCCTGACTTTC. Translating it yields CASSPNRDGDVLTF.

The J gene is TRBJ2-1, the V gene TRBV7-9; 9 bases are a match to TRBD2. The CDR3 sequence is 16 residues long. CDR1 and CDR2 from the germline V gene are SEHNR and FQNEAQ (reference sequence). Trimming cost V 5 bases and J 8 bases; bases outside gene matches: 13. CDR3 sequence: CASSPVGTSFFDEQFF. As DNA, the CDR3 is TGTGCCAGCAGCCCAGTAGGGACTAGCTTCTTCGATGAGCAGTTCTTC.

With respect to this clone: One junction end disagrees with the germline gene, perhaps due to a read error. Other DNA sequences in this sample translate to the same CDR3. This chain uses TRBV4-2 with TRBJ2-7; 7 nucleotides align to TRBD2. This CDR3 has 16 amino acids. The germline CDR1 and CDR2 sequences are LGHNA and YNFKEQ. Here the CDR3 DNA reads TGTGCCAGCAGCCAAGAATTCGGGACTACCCCCAGGGAGCAGTACTTT. This sequence encodes CASSQEFGTTPREQYF.

This rearrangement joins TRBV7-9 to TRBJ1-3; perhaps TRBD1 as D (5 bases). The V and J ends lost 8 bases and 2 bases respectively, with 13 bases between them. The CDR3 sequence is 14 residues long. From germline, CDR1 is SEHNR and CDR2 FQNEAQ (reference sequence). CDR3 nucleotide sequence: TGTGCCAGCGCAGGGAAGGCGGCTGGAAACACCATATATTTT. Translated: CASAGKAAGNTIYF.

This clone has only a few counts. The chain recombines TRBV5-1 with TRBJ2-7, with D possibly TRBD2 on 6 matching bases. The V end lost 5 bases, the J end lost 5 bases, and 23 bases lay between the germline ends. Germline V gives CDR1 SGHRS, CDR2 YFSETQ. The CDR3 length is 16 residues. The CDR3: CASRDTPGREPNEQYF. CDR3 DNA: TGCGCCAGCAGGGACACTCCGGGACGGGAGCCCAACGAGCAGTACTTC.

CDR3 sequence: CASSLILAGGNEQFF. In DNA, the CDR3 is TGTGCCAGCAGCTTGATACTAGCGGGTGGGAATGAGCAGTTCTTC. The chain employs TRBV5-4 and TRBJ2-1, with 9 bases that match TRBD2. Germline V lookup: CDR1 SGHNT, CDR2 YYREEE (reference sequence). CDR3 length equals 15 residues. V was clipped by 1 base and J by 7 bases; unmatched bases: 6.

This clone was detected a few times. The chain employs TRBV7-2 and TRBJ2-2, with a weak D call TRBD1 (5 bases). The CDR3 extends over 15 amino acids. Germline CDR1 and CDR2: SGHTA and FQGNSA. V shed 5 bases and J shed 1 base, with 11 bases lying between them. CDR3 protein: CASSLQALNTGELFF. CDR3 nucleotide sequence: TGTGCCAGCAGCCTACAGGCGTTGAACACCGGGGAGCTGTTTTTT.

CDR3 DNA: TGTGCCTGGAGCCTTACCGGTCTTAATGAAAAACTGTTTTTT. This gives the protein CAWSLTGLNEKLFF. V usage is TRBV30 and J usage is TRBJ1-4; D is ambiguous. Looked up from germline, CDR1 is GTSNPN and CDR2 is SVGIG (reference sequence). V was clipped by 3 bases and J by 4 bases, with 12 bases between them. The CDR3 contains 14 residues.